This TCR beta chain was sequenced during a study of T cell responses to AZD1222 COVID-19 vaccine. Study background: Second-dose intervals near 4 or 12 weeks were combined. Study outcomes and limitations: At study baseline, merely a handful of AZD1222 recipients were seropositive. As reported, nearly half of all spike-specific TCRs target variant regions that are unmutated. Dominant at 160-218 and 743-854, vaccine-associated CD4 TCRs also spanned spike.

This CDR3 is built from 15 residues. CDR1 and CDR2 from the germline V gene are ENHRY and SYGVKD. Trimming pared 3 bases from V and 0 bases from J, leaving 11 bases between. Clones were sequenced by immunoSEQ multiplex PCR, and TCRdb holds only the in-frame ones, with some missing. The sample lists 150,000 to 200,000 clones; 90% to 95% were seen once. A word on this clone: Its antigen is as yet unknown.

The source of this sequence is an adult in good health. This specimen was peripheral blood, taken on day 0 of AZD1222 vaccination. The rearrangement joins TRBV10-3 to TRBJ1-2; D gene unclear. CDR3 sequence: CAISDPGGTNYGYTF. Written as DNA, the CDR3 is TGTGCCATCAGTGACCCGGGAGGTACTAACTATGGCTACACCTTC.